A single sample is the source of the 3 T cell receptor beta chains below, sequenced in a study of cytomegalovirus exposure and HLA in healthy donors. The primer mix had 60 Vbeta and 13 Jbeta primers. Using immunoSEQ multiplex PCR, the repertoire was profiled, and TCRdb retains in-frame clones only, with some absent. The sample has roughly 44,000 clones; approximately 81% are singletons. The sequencing sample was made of PBMCs. Receptors originate from a man aged 45-65 years in good health and CMV-seronegative.

This clone has just a few counts. The chain recombines TRBV7-9 with TRBJ2-3; D remains ambiguous. The CDR3 consists of 13 residues. V was trimmed by 6 bases and J by 1 base, leaving 8 bases between them. In germline, CDR1 is SEHNR, CDR2 FQNEAQ (reference sequence). The DNA of the CDR3 is TGTGCCAGCAGTTGGAGCGGCACAGATACGCAGTATTTT. Amino acids: CASSWSGTDTQYF.

In this sample, this clone turned up a few times. The chain employs TRBV5-5 and TRBJ1-5, with D perhaps TRBD1 (5 bases). CDR1 is SGHKS, CDR2 YYEKEE, per germline (reference sequence). The CDR3 totals 14 residues. The V end was cut by 1 base, the J end by 9 bases, with 14 bases between. The CDR3 bases are TGTGCCAGCAGCTTGAGTGGCGGGGCCCGGCCCCAGCATTTT. This sequence encodes CASSLSGGARPQHF.

This sequence joins TRBV7-2 and TRBJ2-7; 8 bases align to TRBD1. V was pared by 5 bases and J by 0 bases, with 9 bases of the junction left unmatched. This CDR3 is built from 16 residues. CDR1 SGHTA and CDR2 FQGNSA come from the germline V gene. CDR3 coding DNA: TGTGCCAGCAGCAAGATCCGGGACAGGAGCTCCTACGAGCAGTACTTC. Translating gives CASSKIRDRSSYEQYF.